This note documents a single TCR beta chain sequence. The antigen is unknown. The PBMCs studied were ones that came from about 10 ml fresh peripheral blood. J was trimmed by 1 base and V by 3 bases; bases with no gene match: 9. Per germline, CDR1 LNHDA and CDR2 SQIVND (reference sequence). The CDR3 has 16 residues. The entry originates in a study of T cells in Graves' hyperthyroidism and ophthalmopathy. From RNA transcripts, TCR beta CDR3 regions were amplified. Researchers ran a first-round RT-PCR on the TCR CDR3 using the HTBI primer set. From the multiplex PCR reads, TCRdb called clonotypes with MiXCR, one entry per CDR3 protein. Here the sample spans about 620,000 distinct CDR3 sequences, around 15% being singletons. Study-wide results and caveats: Most expanded thyroid clonotypes above 0.001 recurred in blood. Ophthalmopathy got predicted by the model a median roughly 6.4 months before its onset.

The chain has TRBV19 and TRBJ2-7, with 7 bases identical to TRBD1. Sequenced material: blood. This TCR was recovered from a woman under 40 with Graves' hyperthyroidism. The CDR3 loop reads CASSIRGQLPSYEQYF. The CDR3 nucleotides read TGTGCCAGTAGTATTAGGGGACAGCTACCATCCTACGAGCAGTACTTC. The full variable domain, its missing parts supplied by reference TRBV19 and TRBJ2-7, is DGGITQSPKYLFRKEGQNVTLSCEQNLNHDAMYWYRQDPGQGLRLIYYSQIVNDFQKGDIAEGYSVSREKKESFPLTVTSAQKNPTAFYLCASSIRGQLPSYEQYFGPGTRLTVT.